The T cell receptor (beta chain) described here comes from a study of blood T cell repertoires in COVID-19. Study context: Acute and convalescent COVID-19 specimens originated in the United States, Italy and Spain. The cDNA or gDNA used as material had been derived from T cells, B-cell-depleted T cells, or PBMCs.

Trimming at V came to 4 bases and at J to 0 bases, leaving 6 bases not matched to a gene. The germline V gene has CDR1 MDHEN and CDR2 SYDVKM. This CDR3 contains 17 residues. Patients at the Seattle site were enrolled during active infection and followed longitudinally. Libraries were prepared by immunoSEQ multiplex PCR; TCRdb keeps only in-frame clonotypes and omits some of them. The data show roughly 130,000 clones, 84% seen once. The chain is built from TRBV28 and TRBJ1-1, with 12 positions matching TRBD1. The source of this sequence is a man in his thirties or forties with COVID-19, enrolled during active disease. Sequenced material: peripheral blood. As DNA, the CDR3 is TGTGCCAGCAGTTACCCCGGGACAGGGGGCTTGAACACTGAAGCTTTCTTT. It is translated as CASSYPGTGGLNTEAFF.